These T cell receptor beta chains were read from a single sample in a study of shared clonotypes between healthy human individuals. TCRdb's table, derived via immunoSEQ multiplex PCR, lists solely in-frame clones and lacks some. Of about 2.3 million clones in the sample, more than 80% are singletons; the top ten hold about 0.39%. Sequenced material: naive CD4+ T cells from PBMCs. The receptors here all came from a man in his late teens or twenties in good health. Some clones in this sample may be carry-over from other donors' samples. Each CDR3 is given with its conserved first and last residue. Fields, in order: clone size, V gene, J gene, D gene, CDR3 protein, CDR3 DNA. A D gene is named only where the DNA matches it firmly. The size of a clone is reported for some rows only, either as once, few or many, or as a class for expanded clones.

clone_size: NA; v_call: TRBV19; j_call: TRBJ2-2; d_call: TRBD2; cdr3_aa: CASSIGTTKNTGELFF; cdr3_nt: TGTGCCAGTAGTATTGGGACTACAAAGAACACCGGGGAGCTGTTTTTT
clone_size: NA; v_call: TRBV7-2; j_call: TRBJ2-1; d_call: TRBD2; cdr3_aa: CASSLGSGTSYNEQFF; cdr3_nt: TGTGCCAGCAGCTTAGGGAGCGGGACCTCCTACAATGAGCAGTTCTTC
clone_size: few; v_call: TRBV6-5; j_call: TRBJ1-1; d_call: NA; cdr3_aa: CASSSEMNTEAFF; cdr3_nt: TGTGCCAGCAGTTCTGAAATGAACACTGAAGCTTTCTTT
clone_size: NA; v_call: TRBV27; j_call: TRBJ2-3; d_call: TRBD2; cdr3_aa: CASSPGLAGMLGDTQYF; cdr3_nt: TGTGCCAGCAGTCCGGGACTAGCGGGAATGTTGGGAGATACGCAGTATTTT
clone_size: NA; v_call: TRBV28; j_call: TRBJ1-2; d_call: NA; cdr3_aa: CASSPSGPYGYTF; cdr3_nt: TGTGCCAGCAGCCCCTCCGGGCCCTATGGCTACACCTTC
clone_size: NA; v_call: TRBV5-4; j_call: TRBJ1-2; d_call: TRBD1; cdr3_aa: CASCVDRAWDYGYTF; cdr3_nt: TGTGCCAGCTGTGTTGACAGGGCTTGGGACTATGGCTACACCTTC
clone_size: NA; v_call: TRBV4-3; j_call: TRBJ1-2; d_call: NA; cdr3_aa: CASSLLTDSIGYTF; cdr3_nt: TGCGCCAGCAGCCTGTTGACAGACTCTATTGGCTACACCTTC
clone_size: once; v_call: TRBV11-3; j_call: TRBJ2-5; d_call: NA; cdr3_aa: CASSLGIGNGDQETQYF; cdr3_nt: TGTGCCAGCAGCTTAGGGATCGGAAACGGAGATCAAGAGACCCAGTACTTC
clone_size: NA; v_call: TRBV7-3; j_call: TRBJ1-1; d_call: NA; cdr3_aa: CASSPRATNLNTEAFF; cdr3_nt: TGTGCCAGCAGCCCTAGGGCAACAAACCTGAACACTGAAGCTTTCTTT
clone_size: NA; v_call: TRBV5-5; j_call: TRBJ1-1; d_call: NA; cdr3_aa: CASSLGPLAPEAFF; cdr3_nt: TGTGCCAGCAGCTTAGGACCCCTTGCACCTGAAGCTTTCTTT
clone_size: NA; v_call: TRBV5-1; j_call: TRBJ1-5; d_call: NA; cdr3_aa: CASSLEGGQPQHF; cdr3_nt: TGCGCCAGCAGCTTGGAAGGTGGTCAGCCCCAGCATTTT
clone_size: NA; v_call: TRBV7-9; j_call: TRBJ2-7; d_call: NA; cdr3_aa: CASSRSASETYEQYF; cdr3_nt: TGTGCCAGCAGCCGCAGCGCTAGCGAGACCTACGAGCAGTACTTC
clone_size: NA; v_call: TRBV30; j_call: TRBJ2-7; d_call: TRBD1; cdr3_aa: CAWRSPGQGLYEQYF; cdr3_nt: TGTGCCTGGAGAAGTCCGGGACAGGGGCTCTACGAGCAGTACTTC
clone_size: NA; v_call: TRBV6-1; j_call: TRBJ1-2; d_call: NA; cdr3_aa: CASSEALDYGYTF; cdr3_nt: TGTGCCAGCAGTGAAGCTTTGGACTATGGCTACACCTTC
clone_size: NA; v_call: TRBV5-4; j_call: TRBJ2-7; d_call: TRBD2; cdr3_aa: CASSLGPGLAWAYEQYF; cdr3_nt: TGTGCCAGCAGCTTGGGACCGGGACTAGCATGGGCCTACGAGCAGTACTTC
clone_size: NA; v_call: TRBV27; j_call: TRBJ1-4; d_call: NA; cdr3_aa: CASSPSRLNEKLFF; cdr3_nt: TGTGCCAGCAGTCCCTCCCGCCTTAATGAAAAACTGTTTTTT
clone_size: once; v_call: TRBV28; j_call: TRBJ2-5; d_call: NA; cdr3_aa: CASSKKGVGKETQYF; cdr3_nt: TGTGCCAGCAGCAAAAAGGGAGTGGGAAAAGAGACCCAGTACTTC
clone_size: NA; v_call: TRBV10-3; j_call: TRBJ2-6; d_call: NA; cdr3_aa: CAISSDWSGTGANVLTF; cdr3_nt: TGTGCCATCAGTTCTGACTGGTCAGGGACTGGGGCCAACGTCCTGACTTTC
clone_size: NA; v_call: TRBV7-2; j_call: TRBJ1-2; d_call: NA; cdr3_aa: CASSQAAVSGYTF; cdr3_nt: TGTGCCAGCAGCCAGGCAGCAGTCAGTGGCTACACCTTC
clone_size: NA; v_call: TRBV11-2; j_call: TRBJ2-1; d_call: NA; cdr3_aa: CASSLGPEDEQFF; cdr3_nt: TGTGCCAGCAGCTTAGGACCGGAGGATGAGCAGTTCTTC
clone_size: NA; v_call: TRBV4-1; j_call: TRBJ2-2; d_call: TRBD1; cdr3_aa: CASSQVPGGAGELFF; cdr3_nt: TGCGCCAGCAGCCAAGTTCCAGGGGGCGCCGGGGAGCTGTTTTTT
clone_size: NA; v_call: TRBV9; j_call: TRBJ2-2; d_call: NA; cdr3_aa: CASSAHGEPGELFF; cdr3_nt: TGTGCCAGCAGCGCTCACGGGGAACCCGGGGAGCTGTTTTTT
clone_size: NA; v_call: TRBV5-4; j_call: TRBJ1-3; d_call: NA; cdr3_aa: CASSPYAGNTIYF; cdr3_nt: TGTGCCAGCAGCCCATACGCCGGAAACACCATATATTTT
clone_size: NA; v_call: TRBV11-2; j_call: TRBJ2-5; d_call: TRBD2; cdr3_aa: CASSLGGGRGYGETQYF; cdr3_nt: TGTGCCAGCAGCTTGGGTGGCGGGAGGGGCTATGGAGAGACCCAGTACTTC
clone_size: NA; v_call: TRBV6-4; j_call: TRBJ2-7; d_call: TRBD2; cdr3_aa: CASSSTSGSYEQYF; cdr3_nt: TGTGCCAGCAGTTCCACTAGCGGCTCCTACGAGCAGTACTTC
clone_size: NA; v_call: TRBV7-9; j_call: TRBJ2-1; d_call: NA; cdr3_aa: CASRRQRDRSYNEQFF; cdr3_nt: TGTGCCAGCAGACGTCAGAGGGATCGCTCCTACAATGAGCAGTTCTTC
clone_size: once; v_call: TRBV30; j_call: TRBJ2-7; d_call: NA; cdr3_aa: CAWRGDSREQYF; cdr3_nt: TGTGCCTGGAGGGGGGACTCGCGCGAGCAGTACTTC